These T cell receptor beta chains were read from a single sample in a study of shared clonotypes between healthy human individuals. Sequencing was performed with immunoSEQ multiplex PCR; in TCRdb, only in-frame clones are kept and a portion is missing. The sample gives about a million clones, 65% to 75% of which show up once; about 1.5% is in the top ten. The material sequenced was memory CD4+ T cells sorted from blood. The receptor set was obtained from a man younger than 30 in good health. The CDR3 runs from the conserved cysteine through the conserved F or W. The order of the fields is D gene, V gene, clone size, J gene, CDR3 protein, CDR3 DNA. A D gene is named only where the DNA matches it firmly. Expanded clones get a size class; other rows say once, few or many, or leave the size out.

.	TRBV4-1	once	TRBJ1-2	CASSQEVGANYGYTF	TGCGCCAGCAGCCAAGAGGTCGGAGCTAACTATGGCTACACCTTC
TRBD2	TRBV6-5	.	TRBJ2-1	CASSYRAGAPYNEQFF	TGTGCCAGCAGTTACCGAGCGGGAGCCCCCTACAATGAGCAGTTCTTC
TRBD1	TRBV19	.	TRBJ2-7	CASSWGQGPYEQYF	TGTGCCAGTAGTTGGGGACAGGGGCCCTACGAGCAGTACTTC
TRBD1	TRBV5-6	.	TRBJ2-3	CASSLDRGKLTDTQYF	TGTGCCAGCAGCTTGGACAGGGGAAAACTCACAGATACGCAGTATTTT
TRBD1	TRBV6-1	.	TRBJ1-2	CASSEGGQFYGYTF	TGTGCCAGCAGTGAAGGGGGACAGTTCTATGGCTACACCTTC
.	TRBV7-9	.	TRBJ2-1	CASSLTVPGNEQFF	TGTGCCAGCAGCTTAACCGTCCCCGGCAATGAGCAGTTCTTC
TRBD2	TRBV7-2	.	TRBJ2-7	CASSLTGLAGDEQYF	TGTGCCAGCAGCCTAACAGGACTAGCGGGAGACGAGCAGTACTTC
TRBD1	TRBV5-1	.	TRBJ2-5	CASSRQGIETQYF	TGCGCCAGCAGCCGACAGGGGATAGAGACCCAGTACTTC
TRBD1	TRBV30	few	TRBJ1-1	CAWSVTSTGTAEAFF	TGTGCCTGGAGTGTCACTTCGACAGGGACGGCTGAAGCTTTCTTT
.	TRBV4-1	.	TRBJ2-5	CASSQAPPGGRTQQETQYF	TGCGCCAGCAGCCAAGCTCCTCCTGGGGGACGAACCCAGCAAGAGACCCAGTACTTC
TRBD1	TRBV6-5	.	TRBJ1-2	CASSYWDRSGNYGYTF	TGTGCCAGCAGTTACTGGGACAGGAGTGGTAACTATGGCTACACCTTC
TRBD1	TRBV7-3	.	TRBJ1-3	CASRHVPGQCLGAGNTIYF	TGTGCCAGCAGGCACGTACCGGGACAGTGCCTGGGTGCCGGAAACACCATATATTTT
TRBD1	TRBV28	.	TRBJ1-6	CASSLEGAGRSPLHF	TGTGCCAGCAGTTTAGAGGGGGCCGGCAGGTCACCCCTCCACTTT
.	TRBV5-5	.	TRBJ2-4	CASSFREPAKNIQYF	TGTGCCAGCAGCTTCAGGGAGCCGGCCAAAAACATTCAGTACTTC